This T cell receptor (beta chain) comes out of a study of CD8+CD57+ T cells in acquired aplastic anemia. Study overall: The DNA of sorted CD4+ and CD8+ cells averaged 3.2 ug. On average, healthy donors gave 8.5 million to 13 million reads for CD4+ cells.

Points on this clonotype: What it binds is not known.

Findings of the study overall: Patients versus controls showed no significant CD8+ Simpson's diversity difference. Patients and controls shared approximately 30 CD8+ CDR3 sequences.

It was genomic DNA that served as the template for profiling TCR beta VDJ and CDR3. TCRdb recomputed calls from the reads with MiXCR, one row per CDR3 protein. The sample lists about 62,000 distinct CDR3 sequences, less than 65% occurring once. This sequence was found in a human donor in good health, serving as a control. Sequences were obtained from sorted CD4+, CD8+, or CD8+CD57+ T cells (not recorded which) from PBMCs.

Here the CDR3 DNA reads TGTGCCAGCAGGGGGACAGGGATGAATCAGCCCCAGCATTTT. Translated, it gives CASRGTGMNQPQHF. The chain combines TRBV2 with TRBJ1-5; 9 nucleotides agree with TRBD1. Per germline, CDR1 SNHLY and CDR2 FYNNEI. There are 14 residues in the CDR3. The V and J ends lost 6 bases and 4 bases, in that order; junction bases with no gene match: 4.